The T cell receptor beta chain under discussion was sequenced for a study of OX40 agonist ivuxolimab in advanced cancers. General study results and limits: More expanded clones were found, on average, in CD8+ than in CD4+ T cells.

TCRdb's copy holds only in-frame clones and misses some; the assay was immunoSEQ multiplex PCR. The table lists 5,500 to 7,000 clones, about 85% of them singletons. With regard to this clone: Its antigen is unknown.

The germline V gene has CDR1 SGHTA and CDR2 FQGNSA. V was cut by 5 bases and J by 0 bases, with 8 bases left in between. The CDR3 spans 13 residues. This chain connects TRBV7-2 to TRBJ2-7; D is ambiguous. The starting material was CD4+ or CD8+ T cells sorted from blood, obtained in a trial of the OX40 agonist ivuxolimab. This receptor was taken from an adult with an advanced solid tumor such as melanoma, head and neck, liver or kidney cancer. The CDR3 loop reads CASSTEGSYEQYF. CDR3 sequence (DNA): TGTGCCAGCAGCACAGAAGGCTCCTACGAGCAGTACTTC.